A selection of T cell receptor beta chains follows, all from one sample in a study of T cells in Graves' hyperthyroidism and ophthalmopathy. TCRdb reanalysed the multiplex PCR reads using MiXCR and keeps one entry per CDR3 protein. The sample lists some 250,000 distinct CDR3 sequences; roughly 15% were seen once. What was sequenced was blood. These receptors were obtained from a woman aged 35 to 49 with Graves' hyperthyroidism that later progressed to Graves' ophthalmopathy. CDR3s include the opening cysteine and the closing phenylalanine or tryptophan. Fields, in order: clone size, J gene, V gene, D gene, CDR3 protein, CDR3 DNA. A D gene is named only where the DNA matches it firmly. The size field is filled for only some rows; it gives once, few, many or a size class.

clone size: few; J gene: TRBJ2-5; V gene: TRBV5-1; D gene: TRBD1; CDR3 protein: CASSHSGTGQETQYF; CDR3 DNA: TGCGCCAGCAGCCATTCCGGGACAGGGCAAGAGACCCAGTACTTC
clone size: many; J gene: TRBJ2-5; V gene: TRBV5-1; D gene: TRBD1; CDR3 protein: CASATDRAGETQYF; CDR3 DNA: TGCGCCAGCGCGACGGACAGGGCCGGGGAGACCCAGTACTTC
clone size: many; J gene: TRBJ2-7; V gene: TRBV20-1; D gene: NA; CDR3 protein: CSARPDGASYEQYF; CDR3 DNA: TGCAGTGCTAGACCGGACGGGGCCTCCTACGAGCAGTACTTC
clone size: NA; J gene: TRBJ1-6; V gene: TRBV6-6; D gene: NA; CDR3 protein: CASSYSIASYNSPLHF; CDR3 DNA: TGTGCCAGCAGTTACTCGATAGCCTCCTATAATTCACCCCTCCACTTT
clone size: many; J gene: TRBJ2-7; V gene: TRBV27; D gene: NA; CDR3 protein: CASRTSGTTYEQYF; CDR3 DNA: TGTGCCAGCAGAACTTCCGGGACAACCTACGAGCAGTACTTC
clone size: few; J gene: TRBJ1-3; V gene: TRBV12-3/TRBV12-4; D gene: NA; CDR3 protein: CASSLRDFSGNTIYF; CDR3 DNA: TGTGCCAGCAGTTTGAGGGATTTCTCTGGAAACACCATATATTTT
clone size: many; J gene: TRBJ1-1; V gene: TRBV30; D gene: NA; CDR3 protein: CAWSGDAEAFF; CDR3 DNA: TGTGCCTGGAGTGGGGACGCTGAAGCTTTCTTT
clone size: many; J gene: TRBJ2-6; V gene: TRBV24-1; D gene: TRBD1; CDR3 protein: CATSESGQPTPTGSGANVLTF; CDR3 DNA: TGTGCCACCAGTGAATCGGGACAGCCGACACCAACCGGATCTGGGGCCAACGTCCTGACTTTC
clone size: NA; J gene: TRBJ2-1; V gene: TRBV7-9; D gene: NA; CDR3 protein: CASSLGDYEQFF; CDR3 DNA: TGTGCCAGCAGCTTAGGGGATTATGAGCAGTTCTTC
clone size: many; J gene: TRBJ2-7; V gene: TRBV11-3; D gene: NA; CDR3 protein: CASRGTLPYEQYF; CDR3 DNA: TGTGCCAGCCGAGGGACCTTACCTTACGAGCAGTACTTC